Given below is one TCR beta chain in context. The repertoire was sequenced with immunoSEQ multiplex PCR; TCRdb's copy has only in-frame clones and lacks some. In the table there are around 260,000 clones, roughly 90% of which are singletons. The entry originates in a study of blood T cell repertoires in COVID-19. Study summary: Researchers got acute and convalescent COVID-19 samples from the United States, Italy and Spain. PBMCs, B-cell-depleted T cells, or T cells provided the cDNA or gDNA that made up the material.

CDR1 is ENHRY, CDR2 SYGVKD, per germline. Unmatched junction bases numbered 5, after V lost 6 bases and J lost 5 bases. This CDR3 is built from 13 residues. Sequencing was done on a sample of peripheral blood. This sequence joins TRBV10-3 and TRBJ1-1, with TRBD1 matching 8 bases. The source of this sequence is a man aged 60 to 75 who had recovered from COVID-19. As DNA, the CDR3 is TGTGCCATCAGGGGACAGGCGGGGACTGAAGCTTTCTTT. This sequence encodes CAIRGQAGTEAFF.